Following are 20 T cell receptor beta chains from one sample sequenced in a study of shared clonotypes between healthy human individuals. Libraries were prepared by immunoSEQ multiplex PCR; TCRdb keeps only in-frame clonotypes and omits some of them. The top ten clones hold approximately 0.13% of a sample with some 2,000,000 clones, around 95% of them seen once. The sample consisted of naive CD4+ T cells sorted from blood. Subset given: CD45RA+ positively selected. These TCRs come from a man in his late teens or twenties in good health.

This chain joins TRBV7-2 and TRBJ2-7, with unresolved D. CDR1 and CDR2 (germline): SGHTA, FQGNSA. This CDR3 has 12 amino acids. Between the trimmed V and J ends, which lost 1 base and 10 bases, there was a span of 11 bases. CDR3 protein: CASSLDRLAQYF. In DNA, the CDR3 is TGTGCCAGCAGCTTAGACCGGCTGGCCCAGTACTTC.

The J gene is TRBJ1-1, the V gene TRBV6-1; a weak D match, TRBD1 (6 bases). Germline lookup yields CDR1 MNHNS and CDR2 SASEGT. Trimming shortened V by 6 bases and J by 0 bases, and 11 bases separated the two germline ends. This CDR3 has 14 amino acids. The CDR3 spells CASRATGLNTEAFF. CDR3 DNA: TGTGCCAGCAGGGCGACAGGCTTGAACACTGAAGCTTTCTTT.

A single count supports this clone. The chain employs TRBV9 and TRBJ2-5; 7 bases line up with TRBD1. J lost 4 bases, V lost 0 bases, and 9 bases had no gene match. Germline CDR1 and CDR2: SGDLS and YYNGEE. This CDR3 region has 16 residues. The CDR3, as DNA: TGTGCCAGCAGCGTAGGGTGGGGACAGTTAACAGAGACCCAGTACTTC. This translates into CASSVGWGQLTETQYF.

The chain is built from TRBV30 and TRBJ2-1; 9 positions agree with TRBD2. V lost 3 bases and J lost 8; bases outside the gene matches: 8. The CDR3 consists of 14 residues. Germline V lookup: CDR1 GTSNPN, CDR2 SVGIG (reference sequence). Here the CDR3 reads CAWRLAGRRDEQFF. The DNA for the CDR3 is TGTGCCTGGAGACTAGCGGGCCGAAGGGATGAGCAGTTCTTC.

This chain links TRBV18 with TRBJ2-5; D uncertain. The CDR3 loop spans 13 amino acids. CDR1 is KGHSH and CDR2 is LQKENI in the germline V gene. V lost 1 base to trimming and J lost 3 bases, with 6 bases between them. In DNA, the CDR3 is TGTGCCAGCTCACCACAGGGAAAAGAGACCCAGTACTTC. This codes for CASSPQGKETQYF.

The J gene is TRBJ2-2, the V gene TRBV19; a possible D gene is TRBD1 (6 bases). V was trimmed by 9 bases and J by 3 bases, leaving 14 bases between them. Germline values: CDR1 LNHDA, CDR2 SQIVND (reference sequence). This CDR3 region has 14 residues. CDR3 coding DNA: TGTGCCAGCAATAGGGGGTGGGACACCGGGGAGCTGTTTTTT. Protein: CASNRGWDTGELFF.

V usage is TRBV4-3 and J usage is TRBJ1-2; tentative D call: TRBD1 (6 bases). The length of the CDR3 is 15 residues. Trimming took off 0 bases at V and 7 bases at J, with 15 bases between the two ends. Per the germline V gene, CDR1 is LGHNA and CDR2 is YSLEER. The CDR3 is CASSQDGGQGSGYTF. Written as DNA, the CDR3 is TGCGCCAGCAGCCAAGATGGGGGGCAGGGATCTGGCTACACCTTC.

The rearrangement links TRBV7-2 to TRBJ2-7; TRBD2 matches 8 bases. Germline CDR1 and CDR2: SGHTA and FQGNSA. The CDR3 spans 15 residues. The ends lost 5 bases at V and 3 bases at J; junction bases unmatched: 9. CDR3 sequence (DNA): TGTGCCAGCAGCCCCATGGTAGCGGGATTCTACGAGCAGTACTTC. Translating gives CASSPMVAGFYEQYF.

This chain connects TRBV27 to TRBJ2-3; 9 bases fit TRBD2. V gave up 3 bases and J gave up 8 bases; unmatched junction bases: 9. The CDR3 runs 15 residues. CDR1 MNHEY and CDR2 SMNVEV come from the germline V gene (reference sequence). The CDR3, as DNA: TGTGCCAGCAGTTTTAGCGGGAGAGGGCCAGGTACGCAGTATTTT. Protein: CASSFSGRGPGTQYF.

Worth noting for this clone: Other DNA sequences in this sample translate to the same CDR3. The chain employs TRBV7-9 and TRBJ2-7; tentatively, D is TRBD2 (6 bases). CDR1 and CDR2 (germline): SEHNR, FQNEAQ (reference sequence). The ends were cut back, 4 bases at V and 2 bases at J, with 12 bases in the middle. There are 14 residues in the CDR3. The CDR3, as DNA: TGTGCCAGCAGCTCCAGCGGAGGGGCCTACGAGCAGTACTTC. Translation gives CASSSSGGAYEQYF. Complete variable domain (other parts from reference TRBV7-9 and TRBJ2-7): DTGVSQNPRHKITKRGQNVTFRCDPISEHNRLYWYRQTLGQGPEFLTYFQNEAQLEKSRLLSDRFSAERPKGSFSTLEIQRTEQGDSAMYLCASSSSGGAYEQYFGPGTRLTVT.

The chain recombines TRBV6-1 with TRBJ2-3; D tentatively reads TRBD1 or TRBD2 (5 bases each). V was clipped by 4 bases and J by 5 bases, with 16 bases between them. The CDR3 is made up of 15 amino acids. From germline, CDR1 is MNHNS and CDR2 SASEGT. The CDR3 sequence is CASSGGHLGKDTQYF. The CDR3 nucleotides are TGTGCCAGCAGTGGAGGACACCTCGGGAAAGATACGCAGTATTTT.

The chain employs TRBV6-6 and TRBJ1-5; D call uncertain. Trimming shortened V by 2 bases and J by 5 bases, and 4 bases separated the two germline ends. This CDR3 contains 12 residues. Germline CDR1 reads MNHNY; CDR2 reads SVGAGI (reference sequence). The CDR3 region is CASSYRDQPQHF. The CDR3 coding sequence is TGTGCCAGCAGTTACAGGGATCAGCCCCAGCATTTT.

This chain connects TRBV5-6 to TRBJ1-5, with D possibly matching TRBD1 (6 bases). Germline CDR1 SGHDT, CDR2 YYEEEE. CDR3 size: 16 residues. The V end lost 4 bases, the J end lost 7 bases, and 21 bases lay between the germline ends. This CDR3 is CASSASVGGLRQPQHF. The DNA for the CDR3 is TGTGCCAGCAGCGCGTCCGTCGGGGGCTTAAGGCAGCCCCAGCATTTT.

The J gene is TRBJ2-7, the V gene TRBV6-5; TRBD1 is a possible D gene (6 bases). The V and J ends lost 5 bases and 7 bases respectively, with 12 bases between them. This CDR3 spans 12 amino acids. Germline loops: CDR1 MNHEY, CDR2 SVGAGI. CDR3 nucleotides: TGTGCCAGCAGTAGGACAGAAGGGGAGCAGTACTTC. This sequence encodes CASSRTEGEQYF.

The rearrangement links TRBV9 to TRBJ2-5; TRBD1 aligns across 11 bases. Germline V gives CDR1 SGDLS, CDR2 YYNGEE. The ends lost 0 bases at V and 4 bases at J; junction bases unmatched: 5. CDR3 length: 16 residues. CDR3 region: CASSVGFGQGAETQYF. The DNA of the CDR3 is TGTGCCAGCAGCGTAGGGTTTGGACAGGGGGCAGAGACCCAGTACTTC.

This clone was seen only once. The genes are TRBV28 and TRBJ1-4, with 8 bases lining up with TRBD1. Germline values: CDR1 MDHEN, CDR2 SYDVKM. V shed 2 bases and J 7 bases; nucleotides not matched to a gene: 9. This CDR3 region has 16 residues. The CDR3 DNA reads TGTGCCAGCAGTTTACGCAGGGGGCGCGGGGGTGAAAAACTGTTTTTT. This sequence encodes CASSLRRGRGGEKLFF.

The chain links TRBV7-9 to TRBJ1-2; 7 nucleotides match TRBD1. Trimming cost V 1 base and J 4 bases; bases outside gene matches: 6. Per the germline V gene, CDR1 is SEHNR and CDR2 is FQNEAQ (reference sequence). This CDR3 is 15 amino acids long. CDR3: CASSLEQGYLYGYTF. DNA for the CDR3: TGTGCCAGCAGCTTAGAACAGGGGTACCTCTATGGCTACACCTTC.

CDR3: CASSEEGGYGYTF. In DNA, the CDR3 is TGCGCCAGCAGTGAGGAGGGCGGCTATGGCTACACCTTC. The V gene is TRBV10-2, the J gene TRBJ1-2; D is uncertain. V was trimmed by 2 bases and J by 4 bases, leaving 8 bases between them. The CDR3 spans 13 residues. From germline, CDR1 is WSHSY and CDR2 SAAADI.

This clone is a singleton in its sample. J is TRBJ2-1 and V is TRBV7-8; either TRBD1 or TRBD2 may supply D (6 bases each). Per the germline V gene, CDR1 is SGHVS and CDR2 is FQNEAQ. Trimming stripped 5 bases from V and 15 bases from J, with 20 bases between. The CDR3 consists of 13 residues. The DNA for the CDR3 is TGTGCCAGCAGCCTAGGGGGGCGAAGTTCTGGGTTCTTC. Translation gives CASSLGGRSSGFF.

The V and J genes are TRBV7-9 and TRBJ1-4, with 7 bases identical to TRBD1. The V segment lost 3 bases and the J segment 0 bases; nucleotides outside the gene matches: 10. Looked up from germline, CDR1 is SEHNR and CDR2 is FQNEAQ (reference sequence). The CDR3 consists of 18 residues. CDR3 nucleotides: TGTGCCAGCAGCTTCGGGACAGCATTGGGAGCAACTAATGAAAAACTGTTTTTT. It specifies CASSFGTALGATNEKLFF.